The present T cell receptor (beta chain) was sequenced within a study of blood T cell repertoires in COVID-19. Study summary: PBMCs, B-cell-depleted T cells, or T cells provided the cDNA or gDNA that made up the material.

Per the study methods: Estimation of nucleated cell counts was performed using reference gene primer amplification. Sequenced by immunoSEQ multiplex PCR; TCRdb stores in-frame clones only, minus some. The D gene and trimming were derived from the DNA, and the V and J assignments and clone size from that table. Of about 360,000 clones in the sample, approximately 85% are singletons; the top ten hold around 2%. Those who participated ranged in age from about 18 to 89 years and resided in approximately 23 US areas. Categorization into cohorts depended on clinical history that participants reported. CDR1 is WNHNN and CDR2 is SYGVQD in the germline V gene (reference sequence). The CDR3 totals 13 residues. J lost 8 bases, V lost 6 bases, and 5 bases had no gene match.

Sequenced material: PBMCs or T cells enriched from blood (not recorded which). V usage is TRBV10-1 and J usage is TRBJ2-1, with 9 bases lining up with TRBD2. The source is a woman in her thirties or forties with acute COVID-19. The CDR3 bases are TGCGCCAGCAGCGGCGGGGGGGCCCATGAGCAGTTCTTC. Protein: CASSGGGAHEQFF.